Reported below is one T cell receptor (beta chain). Its specific antigen is unknown. No base-level quality is on record; no much larger clone is a single base apart. The immunoSEQ hsTCRB v3.0 assay was used at survey level resolution for TRB variable region sequencing. The target sequencing depth for TRB was about 40,000-55,000 T-cell genomes per sample. TRB libraries were pooled and sequenced on an Illumina MiSeq using a v3 150-cycle kit. The authors' analysis ran thus. Analysis of repertoires was carried out in R inside a reproducible Nextflow workflow spanning QC, data transformation and analysis. Custom analyses were implemented in LymphoSeq2, an R package for AIRR-Seq data exploration. Four samples yielding fewer than 5000 total TRB sequences were excluded, leaving roughly 200 analyzed HIV repertoires. Among the approximately 190 retained HIV repertoires, about 57 were collected before ART initiation and approximately 130 were collected after ART initiation. Repertoires were downsampled to 5000 TRB nucleotide sequences, with summary statistics averaged over 100 downsampling iterations. TRB sequences were retained for analysis only if CDR3 regions of at least seven amino acids were present. Diversity was measured with a Shannon entropy-derived clonality score and the Gini coefficient. In repertoire networks, the top 5000 CDR3 amino acid sequences were linked whenever an edit distance of one separated two sequences. GLIPH2 predicted antigen specificity groups and MHC restriction for TRB CDR3 amino acid sequences. To flag known associations with CMV, EBV, HIV or tissue antigens, CDR3 amino acid sequences were compared against VDJdb and McPAS-TCR. Pre-ART, post-ART and control groups were compared with Wilcoxon signed-rank tests and Holm-Bonferroni correction. Drawn from immuneACCESS, this table holds only the in-frame rearrangements with V and J called that TCRdb kept. Clones are partly lost; checked studies trace under half to an unresolved V gene and leave the rest unexplained. V and J calls and clone size follow that table, whereas D and trimming were derived from the DNA. Within this sample are 25,000 to 35,000 clones, with around 97% of them counted one time only. About 2.9% of the sample goes to the ten largest clones.

According to the germline V gene, CDR1 reads SGHTA and CDR2 reads FQGNSA. The CDR3 measures 15 amino acids from cysteine to phenylalanine. Only the CDR3 part of the read is kept: 45 bases, read in frame from the first base. A distance of 9 bases separates the germline ends of V and J, which lose 0 bases and 4 bases respectively. This sample was taken from a study of long-term antiretroviral therapy in people with HIV (dated by TCRdb to the early 2020s). Turning to the overall study: The earliest samples were collected roughly a decade before the 2015 WHO recommendation for immediate ART, at a time when ART was usually postponed until CD4 counts fell. Among the 30 to 35 participants with HIV, eleven to twelve were female. This retrospective serial study examined whether starting ART and sustained HIV suppression were associated with changes in the composition and diversity of the TRB repertoire in peripheral blood. From some 28 adults with confirmed HIV infection, the cohort provided 150 to 200 cryopreserved PBMC samples, gathered serially across a mean of approximately six years (range 1-12). No cross-contamination during QIAcube processing turned up in test extractions that ran a monoclonal T-cell line alongside 33 polyclonal samples. What the study reported, not specific to this receptor: The samples were dated from the mid-2000s to the late 2010s, and the ART regimens that were used may be less effective than current ART regimens. Because pre-ART samples had limited cell numbers, profiling was done on unsorted PBMC rather than on sorted CD4+ and CD8+ T cells. Because PBMC availability was limited, only the TCR beta chain was sequenced, with no alpha chain pairing. Compared with controls, HIV repertoires had narrower CDR3 length ranges, and the network structure pointed to an antigen-experienced repertoire that shifted only slightly toward naive after ART. Expanded TRB clones identified before ART initiation dominated the repertoire at all time points, although this dominance fluctuated and declined in many PLHIV after ART. Inferences about post-ART repertoire changes are limited because no data were available on ART adherence, viral resistance or therapy changes. Starting ART was linked to a significant rise in TRB diversity, yet even with long-term ART the diversity remained significantly lower than in transplant donor controls.

To be included, a participant needed at least one PBMC sample from before ART initiation plus at least two post-ART samples. Treatment was received in the United States of America by all participants with HIV. Before DNA extraction, cryopreserved samples of about 1-10 million PBMC were thawed and washed. At the time of the earliest PBMC sample, participants with HIV were aged between about 23 and 55 years. PBMC samples from each participant spanned 1-4 timepoints before ART initiation and 2-8 timepoints after ART initiation, with a median of 7 samples. For every participant, serial HIV viral load, CD4+ T-cell count, ART history and demographic data were obtained. Using a Qiagen kit on a QIAcube, genomic DNA was extracted from unsorted PBMC, with samples processed in batches of 12.

The chain is made from TRBV7-2 and TRBJ2-2, with TRBD1 perhaps the D gene, on 5 matching bases. Source: unsorted PBMCs, taken 6.9 years after starting antiretroviral therapy. The sequence was obtained from a man in his thirties or forties with HIV. The sequence in DNA is TGTGCCAGCAGCTTAGCGCTCAGGGTCACCGGGGAGCTGTTTTTT. It specifies CASSLALRVTGELFF.